This is a list of T cell receptor beta chains from one sample in a study. Via MiXCR, TCRdb re-called the 5' RACE reads, giving one row per CDR3 protein. The sample comprises approximately 47,000 distinct CDR3 sequences, around 28% of which are singletons, and roughly 2% rests with the top ten. Sequencing was done on a sample of naive CD4+ T cells sorted from blood. The receptors were gathered from a female donor with breast cancer. CDR3s include the opening cysteine and the closing phenylalanine or tryptophan. The D gene is left open where the match is weak. Only part of the rows carry a size: once, few, many, or a class if the clone is expanded.

abundance,j_gene,v_gene,d_gene,CDR3nt,CDR3aa
NA,TRBJ1-3,TRBV29-1,NA,TGCAGCGTTGAAGATTATGGGGGCTCAGGAAACACCATGTATTTT,CSVEDYGGSGNTMYF
NA,TRBJ2-7,TRBV28,NA,TGTGCCAGCAGTTTATCGGGTGGGGAAAGGCAGTACTTC,CASSLSGGERQYF
NA,TRBJ1-5,TRBV1,NA,TGCACCAGCAGCCGGGGACTAGGTAGGGATACGCAGCATTTT,CTSSRGLGRDTQHF
NA,TRBJ2-5,TRBV5-1,NA,TGCACCAGCAGCTTGGTTGGGTTCCAAGAGACCCAGTACTTC,CTSSLVGFQETQYF
few,TRBJ1-5,TRBV6-1,NA,TGTGCCAGCAGTGAGAGGGCGGTTAGGGAAAGCAATCAGCCCCAGCATTTT,CASSERAVRESNQPQHF
NA,TRBJ1-5,TRBV12-3/TRBV12-4,NA,TGTGCCGGCAGACGGGACGGTGACAATCAGCCCCAGCATTTT,CAGRRDGDNQPQHF
few,TRBJ2-3,TRBV20-1,NA,TGCAGTGCTAGAGCCCGGGGTGGCCTGACAGATACGCAGTATTTT,CSARARGGLTDTQYF
NA,TRBJ2-7,TRBV10-3,NA,TGTGCCATCGCCAGGCGGGCCTCCGACTACGAGCAGTACTTC,CAIARRASDYEQYF
few,TRBJ1-1,TRBV7-2,NA,TGTGCCAGCAGCTCACCATACAGGGTTGTGAACACTGAAGCTTTCTTT,CASSSPYRVVNTEAFF
few,TRBJ2-5,TRBV7-7,TRBD2,TGTGCTAGCAGCCTAACACCGGGAGGGCTACATCCAGAGACCCAGTACTTC,CASSLTPGGLHPETQYF
few,TRBJ2-7,TRBV7-2,TRBD2,TGTGCCAGCACCCCTGGGAGGCTAGCGGGGGGGTTCTACGAGCAGTACTTC,CASTPGRLAGGFYEQYF
few,TRBJ2-1,TRBV15,NA,TGTGCCACCAGCAGGGTGGGCGGCAATGAGCAGTTCTTC,CATSRVGGNEQFF
NA,TRBJ2-4,TRBV27,TRBD1,TGTGCCAGCAGCCCTACAGGGGGACTGGGCAAAAACATTCAGTACTTC,CASSPTGGLGKNIQYF
NA,TRBJ2-5,TRBV6-5,TRBD2,TGTGCCAGCAGCTATTCGCGGGGAGGGGAGACCCAGTACTTC,CASSYSRGGETQYF
few,TRBJ1-1,TRBV5-1,NA,TGCGCCAGCAGCTTGAATGGCGAGAACACTGAAGCTTTCTTT,CASSLNGENTEAFF
few,TRBJ1-6,TRBV7-2,NA,TGTGCCAGCAGCTTAGCAATCTCACCCCTCCACTTT,CASSLAISPLHF
NA,TRBJ2-3,TRBV20-1,NA,TGCAGTGCTAGTATTCTTAGCACAGATACGCAGTATTTT,CSASILSTDTQYF
NA,TRBJ2-2,TRBV5-1,NA,TGCGCCAGCAGCAGATCATACTTCAACAGAGGCGCGAACACCGGGGAGCTGTTTTTT,CASSRSYFNRGANTGELFF
NA,TRBJ2-2,TRBV12-3/TRBV12-4,NA,TGTGCCAGCAGTTTAAAGGGGAACGGGGAGCTGTTTTTT,CASSLKGNGELFF
NA,TRBJ2-7,TRBV3-1,NA,TGTGCCAGCAGCCAAGATAGGCAGTCCTACGAGCAGTACTTC,CASSQDRQSYEQYF
few,TRBJ1-5,TRBV12-3/TRBV12-4,TRBD1,TGTGCCAGCAGTCCTATGGACAGGTATAGCAATCAGCCCCAGCATTTT,CASSPMDRYSNQPQHF
many,TRBJ2-7,TRBV5-1,NA,TGCGCCAGCAGCTTGGCCTTTGACACGGCCTACGAGCAGTACTTC,CASSLAFDTAYEQYF
NA,TRBJ1-5,TRBV27,NA,TGTGCCAGCAAACAGTATAGCAATCAGCCCCAGCATTTT,CASKQYSNQPQHF
medium-sized,TRBJ2-4,TRBV21-1,NA,TGTGCCAGCAGCACTAGGACAGGGCCTTTAGCCAAAAACATTCAGTACTTC,CASSTRTGPLAKNIQYF
few,TRBJ1-1,TRBV30,TRBD1,TGTGCCTGGACTAGGACAGGCATGGCTTTCTTT,CAWTRTGMAFF
NA,TRBJ2-5,TRBV12-3/TRBV12-4,NA,TGTGCCAGCAGTTCAGCGGCTAGACAAGAGACCCAGTACTTC,CASSSAARQETQYF
NA,TRBJ2-2,TRBV6-5,TRBD2,TGTGCCAGCAGCTCCCGACAGCTAAGCGGGGGTCGGCCCGGGGAGCTGTTTTTT,CASSSRQLSGGRPGELFF
many,TRBJ2-3,TRBV13,NA,TGTGCCAGCAGCTTACGTAGGGGAGATACGCAGTATTTT,CASSLRRGDTQYF
NA,TRBJ2-2,TRBV28,NA,TGTGCCAGCAGTTCGAGCAGGGAGGTGGTGTTTTTT,CASSSSREVVFF
few,TRBJ1-2,TRBV4-2,NA,TGTGCCAGCAGCCAAGATCCGGGCTCGGATGGCTACACCTTC,CASSQDPGSDGYTF
NA,TRBJ2-5,TRBV5-1,NA,TGCGCCAGCAGAGCGACCCCAGAGGAGACCCAGTACTTC,CASRATPEETQYF
NA,TRBJ2-1,TRBV4-2,NA,TGTGCCAGCAGCCAGGACGATGAGCAGTTCTTC,CASSQDDEQFF
NA,TRBJ2-7,TRBV29-1,TRBD1,TGCAGCGTTTCACAGGGGCACCCCTACGAGCAGCACTTC,CSVSQGHPYEQHF
few,TRBJ1-2,TRBV11-2,NA,TGTGCCAGCAGCTTAAGCGTTCGAAGCTATGGCTACACCTTC,CASSLSVRSYGYTF
NA,TRBJ1-1,TRBV10-3,TRBD1,TGTGCCATCAGCCCACGGGACAGGGTTAACACTGAAGCTTTCTTT,CAISPRDRVNTEAFF
few,TRBJ1-2,TRBV5-4,NA,TGTGCCAGCAGCTCTCCAGGGACTGATGTCAACTATGGCTACACCTTC,CASSSPGTDVNYGYTF
NA,TRBJ2-7,TRBV4-1,TRBD1,TGCGCCAGCAGCCAAGTCGGGACAGGGGACTACGAGCAGTACTTC,CASSQVGTGDYEQYF
NA,TRBJ2-2,TRBV10-3,TRBD2,TGTGCCATTTGGGACTACTCAAAAACCGGGGAGCTGTTTTTT,CAIWDYSKTGELFF
NA,TRBJ2-1,TRBV7-9,TRBD2,TGTGCCAGCAGCTTACAGGGGACTAGACACGATGAGCAGTTCTTC,CASSLQGTRHDEQFF
NA,TRBJ2-2,TRBV4-1,NA,TGCGCCAGCAGCCAAGGATATATAATTTCCACCGGGGAGCTGTTTTTT,CASSQGYIISTGELFF
NA,TRBJ2-7,TRBV24-1,TRBD2,TGTGCCACCAGTGATTTTAAGGGGACTAGCGGGAAGTCACTGGACGAGCAGTACTTC,CATSDFKGTSGKSLDEQYF
many,TRBJ1-6,TRBV7-2,TRBD1,TGTGCCAGCAGCCGGGACAGGGGGAATTCACCCCTCCACTTT,CASSRDRGNSPLHF
few,TRBJ1-5,TRBV6-1,NA,TGTGCCAGCAGCGAGAGACCAGAACAGCCCCAGCATTTT,CASSERPEQPQHF
NA,TRBJ2-7,TRBV7-6,TRBD1,TGTGCCAGCAGCCGAAGCGCTGTTACAGGGGCGTCGGCCTACGAGCAGTACTTC,CASSRSAVTGASAYEQYF
NA,TRBJ2-3,TRBV20-1,TRBD2,TGCAGTGCCGAACCGACTAGCGGGAGAACAGATACGCAGTATTTT,CSAEPTSGRTDTQYF
NA,TRBJ1-5,TRBV5-1,NA,TGCGCCAGCAGCTTGGGGGGACGGGATCAGCCCCAGCATTTT,CASSLGGRDQPQHF
many,TRBJ2-5,TRBV9,NA,TGTGCCAGCAGCTCATCATGGGGGACCCAGTACTTC,CASSSSWGTQYF